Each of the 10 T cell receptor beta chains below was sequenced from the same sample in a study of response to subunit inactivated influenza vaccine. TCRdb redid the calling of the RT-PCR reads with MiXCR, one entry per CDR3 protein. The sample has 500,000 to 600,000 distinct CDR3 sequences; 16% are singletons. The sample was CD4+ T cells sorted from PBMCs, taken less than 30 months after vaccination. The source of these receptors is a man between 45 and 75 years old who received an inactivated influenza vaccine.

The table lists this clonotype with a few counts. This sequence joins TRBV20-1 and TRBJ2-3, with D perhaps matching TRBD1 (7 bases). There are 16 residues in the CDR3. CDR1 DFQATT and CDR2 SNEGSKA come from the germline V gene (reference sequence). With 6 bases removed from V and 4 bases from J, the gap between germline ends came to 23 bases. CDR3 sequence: CSASEGAQVGADTQYF. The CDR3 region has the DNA TGCAGTGCGTCGGAGGGGGCCCAAGTAGGCGCAGATACGCAGTATTTT.

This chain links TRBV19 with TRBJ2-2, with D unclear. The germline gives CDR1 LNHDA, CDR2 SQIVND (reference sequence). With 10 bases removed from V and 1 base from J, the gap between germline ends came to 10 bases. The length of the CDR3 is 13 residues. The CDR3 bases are TGTGCCACCAGGCGATTGAACACCGGGGAGCTGTTTTTT. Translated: CATRRLNTGELFF.

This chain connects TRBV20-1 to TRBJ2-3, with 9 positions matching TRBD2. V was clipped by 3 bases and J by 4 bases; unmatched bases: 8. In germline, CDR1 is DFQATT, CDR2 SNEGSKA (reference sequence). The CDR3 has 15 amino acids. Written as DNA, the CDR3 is TGCAGTGCTAGTAAAACCGCGGGGGGGCCAGATACGCAGTATTTT. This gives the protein CSASKTAGGPDTQYF.

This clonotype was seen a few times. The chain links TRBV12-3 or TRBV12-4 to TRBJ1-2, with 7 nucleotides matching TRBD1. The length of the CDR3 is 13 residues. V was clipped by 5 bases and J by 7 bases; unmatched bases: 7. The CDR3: CASSNRDRAGYTF. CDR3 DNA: TGTGCCAGCAGTAACCGGGACAGAGCTGGCTACACCTTC.

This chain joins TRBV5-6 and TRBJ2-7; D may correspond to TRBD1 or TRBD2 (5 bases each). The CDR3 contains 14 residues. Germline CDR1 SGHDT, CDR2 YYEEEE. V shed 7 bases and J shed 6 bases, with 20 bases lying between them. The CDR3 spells CASYWGSENCEQYF. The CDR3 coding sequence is TGTGCCAGCTATTGGGGGTCTGAAAACTGCGAGCAGTACTTC.

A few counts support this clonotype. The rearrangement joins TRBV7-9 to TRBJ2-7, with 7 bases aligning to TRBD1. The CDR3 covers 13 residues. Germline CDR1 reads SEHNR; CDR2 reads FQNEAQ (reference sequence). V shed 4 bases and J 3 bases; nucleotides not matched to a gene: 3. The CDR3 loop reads CASSWDSYYEQYF. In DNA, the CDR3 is TGTGCCAGCAGCTGGGACAGCTACTACGAGCAGTACTTC.

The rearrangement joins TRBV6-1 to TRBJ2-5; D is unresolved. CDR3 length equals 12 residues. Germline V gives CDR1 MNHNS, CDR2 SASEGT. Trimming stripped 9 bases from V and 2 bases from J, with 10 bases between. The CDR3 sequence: CASSGWQETQYF. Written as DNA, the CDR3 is TGTGCCAGTTCTGGCTGGCAAGAGACCCAGTACTTC.

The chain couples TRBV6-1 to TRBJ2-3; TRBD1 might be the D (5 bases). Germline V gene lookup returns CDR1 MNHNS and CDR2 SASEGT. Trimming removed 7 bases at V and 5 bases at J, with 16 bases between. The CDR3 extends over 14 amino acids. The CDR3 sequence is CASKSRGQGDTQYF. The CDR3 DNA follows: TGTGCCAGCAAAAGTAGGGGCCAAGGAGATACGCAGTATTTT.

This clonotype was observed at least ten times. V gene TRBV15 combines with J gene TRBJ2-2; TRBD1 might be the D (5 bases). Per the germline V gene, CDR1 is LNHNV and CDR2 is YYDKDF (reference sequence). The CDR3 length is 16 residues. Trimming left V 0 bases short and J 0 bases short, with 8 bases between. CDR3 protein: CATSRDQGSNTGELFF. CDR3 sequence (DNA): TGTGCCACCAGCAGAGATCAGGGTTCGAACACCGGGGAGCTGTTTTTT.

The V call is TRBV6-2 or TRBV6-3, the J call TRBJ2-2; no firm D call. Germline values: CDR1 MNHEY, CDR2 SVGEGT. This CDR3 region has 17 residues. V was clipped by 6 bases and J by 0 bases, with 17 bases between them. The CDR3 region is CASSRPLGGANTGELFF. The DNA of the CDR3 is TGTGCCAGCAGCCGACCTCTAGGTGGGGCGAACACCGGGGAGCTGTTTTTT.